This entry lists 11 T cell receptor beta chains sequenced from one sample in a study of T cell repertoires in ileal Crohn's disease. Libraries were prepared by immunoSEQ multiplex PCR; TCRdb keeps only in-frame clonotypes and omits some of them. This table holds about 4,700 clones, 70% to 80% found once. Sequenced sample: ileal tissue. These receptors all come from an adult with Crohn's disease.

This chain links TRBV19 with TRBJ1-2, with TRBD1 matching 12 bases. V was clipped by 6 bases and J by 5 bases; unmatched bases: 4. Germline V gene data show CDR1 as LNHDA and CDR2 as SQIVND (reference sequence). This CDR3 contains 14 residues. The CDR3 DNA follows: TGTGCCAGTAGCGGGACAGGGGGCGTATATGGCTACACCTTC. Amino acids: CASSGTGGVYGYTF.

The chain joins TRBV6-5 to TRBJ1-3; no reliable D call. The V gene lost 0 bases and the J gene lost 4 bases, with 7 bases spanning the gap. CDR1 MNHEY and CDR2 SVGAGI come from the germline V gene. The CDR3 runs 14 residues. DNA of the CDR3: TGTGCCAGCAGTTACTCTAACAGAGGAAACACCATATATTTT. The encoded protein is CASSYSNRGNTIYF.

V gene TRBV2 combines with J gene TRBJ1-4; D unresolved. This CDR3 has 15 amino acids. Looked up from germline, CDR1 is SNHLY and CDR2 is FYNNEI. V lost 6 bases and J lost 6, with 17 bases in between. The CDR3 coding sequence is TGTGCCAGCAGACTACCTCGAGATGCGGATGAAAAACTGTTTTTT. It encodes CASRLPRDADEKLFF.

This sequence joins TRBV6-5 and TRBJ2-1; maybe TRBD2 (7 bases). The CDR3 is 13 residues long. CDR1 is MNHEY and CDR2 is SVGAGI in the germline V gene. Between the trimmed V and J ends, which lost 7 bases and 7 bases, there was a span of 14 bases. CDR3 amino acids: CASNGGRGNEQFF. The CDR3 nucleotides are TGTGCCAGCAACGGGGGGCGAGGTAATGAGCAGTTCTTC.

The chain joins TRBV5-5 to TRBJ2-7, with a tentative D call TRBD1 (7 bases). The CDR3 runs to 15 residues. Germline values: CDR1 SGHKS, CDR2 YYEKEE (reference sequence). Trimming removed 3 bases from V and 6 bases from J, with 19 bases in between. CDR3 protein: CASSSPGGQNVEQYF. In DNA form, the CDR3 reads TGTGCCAGCAGCTCTCCCGGGGGACAGAACGTCGAGCAGTACTTC.

The V call is TRBV5-5, the J call TRBJ2-1; maybe TRBD1 (5 bases). V lost 4 bases, J lost 3 bases, and 14 bases lay in between. CDR3 size: 15 residues. Germline V gene sequence: CDR1 SGHKS, CDR2 YYEKEE (reference sequence). Here the CDR3 DNA reads TGTGCCAGCAGCCATACAGGTGGCAGCTACAATGAGCAGTTCTTC. Translated, it gives CASSHTGGSYNEQFF.

This sequence joins TRBV5-1 and TRBJ2-7; D possibly corresponds to TRBD1 (6 bases). The CDR3 has 15 residues. Trimming pared 4 bases from V and 5 bases from J, leaving 19 bases between. Germline CDR1 and CDR2: SGHRS and YFSETQ. The CDR3 is CASSPNPPGAHEQYF. The DNA for the CDR3 is TGCGCCAGCAGCCCTAACCCCCCAGGGGCCCACGAGCAGTACTTC.

This chain connects TRBV7-9 to TRBJ1-3, with TRBD1 as a possible D gene (6 bases). The V end was cut by 2 bases, the J end by 3 bases, with 11 bases between. This CDR3 comprises 15 residues. The germline CDR1 and CDR2 sequences are SEHNR and FQNEAQ (reference sequence). In DNA, the CDR3 is TGTGCCAGCAGCTTACAGGGGTTTGTTGGAAACACCATATATTTT. This sequence encodes CASSLQGFVGNTIYF.

With respect to this clone: Other DNA sequences in the sample encode the same CDR3. The genes are TRBV6-1 and TRBJ1-1; TRBD1 matches at 8 bases. CDR1 and CDR2 (germline): MNHNS, SASEGT. The V segment lost 6 bases and the J segment 8 bases; nucleotides outside the gene matches: 11. This CDR3 is 14 amino acids long. CDR3 in DNA: TGTGCCAGCAGGGGAGGACAGGGAATGACCGAAGCTTTCTTT. Translating gives CASRGGQGMTEAFF.

V and J are TRBV27 and TRBJ1-6, with 8 bases lining up with TRBD1. The trim removed 4 bases at V and 6 bases at J, leaving 8 bases unmatched. The germline gives CDR1 MNHEY, CDR2 SMNVEV (reference sequence). The CDR3 covers 16 residues. The CDR3: CASSSPGQAPNSPLHF. CDR3 DNA sequence: TGTGCCAGCAGTTCTCCGGGACAGGCCCCTAATTCACCCCTCCACTTT.

The chain combines TRBV7-9 with TRBJ2-2, with 7 bases fitting TRBD2. J lost 0 bases, V lost 6 bases, and 4 bases had no gene match. The CDR3 has 15 amino acids. The germline CDR1 and CDR2 sequences are SEHNR and FQNEAQ (reference sequence). CDR3 protein: CASRGLDPNTGELFF. CDR3 DNA sequence: TGTGCCAGCAGAGGACTAGATCCGAACACCGGGGAGCTGTTTTTT.